The sequence of this TCR beta chain was determined in a study of T cell clones after liver transplantation. Study details: At least one year of complete immunosuppression withdrawal without enzymes over twice normal defined tolerance.

This clone was counted a few times. There are 14 residues in the CDR3. Germline assignment: CDR1 SGHVS and CDR2 FQNEAQ. Trimming removed 2 bases from V and 5 bases from J, with 10 bases in between. Profiling relied on immunoSEQ multiplex PCR, and the TCRdb table lists in-frame clones only, not all of them. Of some 60,000 clones listed, 71% are singletons. The TCR sequence derives from a human donor who received a liver transplant. J is TRBJ2-1 and V is TRBV7-8; D perhaps matches TRBD1 (6 bases). Sequenced here: CD4+ T cells from blood, sampled before liver transplant. CDR3 sequence (DNA): TGTGCCAGCAGCTTACGGACAGCTAACAATGAGCAGTTCTTC. This codes for CASSLRTANNEQFF.